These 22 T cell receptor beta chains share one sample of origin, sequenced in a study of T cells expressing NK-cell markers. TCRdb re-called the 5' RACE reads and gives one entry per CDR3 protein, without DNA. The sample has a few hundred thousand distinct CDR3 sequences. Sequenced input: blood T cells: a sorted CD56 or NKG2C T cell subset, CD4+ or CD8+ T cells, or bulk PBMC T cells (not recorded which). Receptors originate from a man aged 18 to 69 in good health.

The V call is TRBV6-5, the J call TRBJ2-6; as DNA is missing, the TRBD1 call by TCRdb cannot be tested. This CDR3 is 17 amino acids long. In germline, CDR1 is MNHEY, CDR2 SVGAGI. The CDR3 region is CASSYRDINSGANVLTF.

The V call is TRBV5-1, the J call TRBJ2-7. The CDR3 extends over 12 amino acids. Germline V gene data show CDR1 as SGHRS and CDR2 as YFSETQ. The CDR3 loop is CASSLNLREQYF.

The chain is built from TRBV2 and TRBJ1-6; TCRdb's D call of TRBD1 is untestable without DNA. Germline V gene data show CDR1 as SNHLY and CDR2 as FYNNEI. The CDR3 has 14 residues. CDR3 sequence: CASSAGTRNSPLHF.

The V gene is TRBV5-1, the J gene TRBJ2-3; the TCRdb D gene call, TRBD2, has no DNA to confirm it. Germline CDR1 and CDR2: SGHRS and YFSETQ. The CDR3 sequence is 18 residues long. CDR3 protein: CASSLPVGFKRGDDTQYF.

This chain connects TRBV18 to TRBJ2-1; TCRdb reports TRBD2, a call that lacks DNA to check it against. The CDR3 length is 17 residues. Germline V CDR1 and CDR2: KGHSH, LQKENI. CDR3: CASSPVTSGGAYNEQFF.

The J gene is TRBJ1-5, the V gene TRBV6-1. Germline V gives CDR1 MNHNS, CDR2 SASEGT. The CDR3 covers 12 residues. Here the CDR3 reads CASSTAGQPQHF.

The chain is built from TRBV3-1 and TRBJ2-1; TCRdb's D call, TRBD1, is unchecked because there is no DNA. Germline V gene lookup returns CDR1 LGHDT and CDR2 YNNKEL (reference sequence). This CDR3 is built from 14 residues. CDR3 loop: CASSQEVQANEQFF.

This CDR3 reads CASSIVSYNSPLHF. The rearrangement links TRBV19 to TRBJ1-6. The V gene's germline CDR1 is LNHDA and CDR2 SQIVND (reference sequence). This CDR3 spans 14 amino acids.

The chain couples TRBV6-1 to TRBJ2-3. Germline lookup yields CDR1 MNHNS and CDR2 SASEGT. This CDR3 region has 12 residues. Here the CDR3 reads CASSDRWRTQYF.

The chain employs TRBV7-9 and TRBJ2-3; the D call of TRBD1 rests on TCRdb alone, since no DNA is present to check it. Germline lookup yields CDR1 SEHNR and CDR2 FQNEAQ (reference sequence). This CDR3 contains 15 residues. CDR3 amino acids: CASSPTGGRADTQYF.

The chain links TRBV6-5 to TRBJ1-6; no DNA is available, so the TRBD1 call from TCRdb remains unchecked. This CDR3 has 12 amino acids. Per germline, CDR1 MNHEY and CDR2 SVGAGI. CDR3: CASSPPGSPLHF.

Here the CDR3 reads CASSLSGTHVGTDTQYF. The chain joins TRBV5-1 to TRBJ2-3; TCRdb's assignment of TRBD1 cannot be checked, as there is no DNA. The CDR3 totals 17 residues. Germline V gene lookup returns CDR1 SGHRS and CDR2 YFSETQ.

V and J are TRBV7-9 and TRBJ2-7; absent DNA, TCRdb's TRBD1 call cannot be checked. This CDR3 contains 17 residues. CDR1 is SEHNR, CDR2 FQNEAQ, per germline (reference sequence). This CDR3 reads CASSPARGRRVSYEQYF.

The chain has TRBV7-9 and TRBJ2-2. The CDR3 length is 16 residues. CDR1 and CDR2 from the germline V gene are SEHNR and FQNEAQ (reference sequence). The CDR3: CASSLEQVVDTGELFF.

The chain's CDR3 is CASSLMLGSNYGYTF. This rearrangement joins TRBV16 to TRBJ1-2. This CDR3 has 15 residues. CDR1 and CDR2 from the germline V gene are KGHSY and FQNENV.

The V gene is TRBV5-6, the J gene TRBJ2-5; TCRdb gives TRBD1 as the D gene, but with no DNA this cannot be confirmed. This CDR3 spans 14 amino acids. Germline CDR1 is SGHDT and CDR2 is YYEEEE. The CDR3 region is CASSLARGLETQYF.

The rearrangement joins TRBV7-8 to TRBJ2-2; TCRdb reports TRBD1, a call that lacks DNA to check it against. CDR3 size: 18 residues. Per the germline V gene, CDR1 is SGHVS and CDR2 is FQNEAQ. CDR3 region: CASRLTPGQGMSTGELFF.

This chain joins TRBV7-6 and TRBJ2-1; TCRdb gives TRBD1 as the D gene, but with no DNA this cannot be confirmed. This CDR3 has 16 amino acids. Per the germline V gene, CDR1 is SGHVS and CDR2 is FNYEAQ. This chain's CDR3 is CASSETGERIPNEQFF. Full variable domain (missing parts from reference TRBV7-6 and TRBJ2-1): GAGVSQSPRYKVTKRGQDVALRCDPISGHVSLYWYRQALGQGPEFLTYFNYEAQQDKSGLPNDRFSAERPEGSISTLTIQRTEQRDSAMYRCASSETGERIPNEQFFGPGTRLTVL.

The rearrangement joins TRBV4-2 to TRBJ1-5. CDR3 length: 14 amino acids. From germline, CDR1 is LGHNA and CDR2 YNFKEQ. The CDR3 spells CASSQELRSEPQHF.

CDR3 region: CASSLTGVNTGELFF. The chain combines TRBV7-9 with TRBJ2-2; TCRdb calls TRBD1, which cannot be checked without DNA. The CDR3 has 15 residues. CDR1 and CDR2 from the germline V gene are SEHNR and FQNEAQ (reference sequence).

CDR3 loop: CASSPEGLARYEQYF. The chain employs TRBV7-2 and TRBJ2-7; absent DNA, TCRdb's TRBD2 call cannot be checked. The CDR3 spans 15 residues. CDR1 and CDR2 from the germline V gene are SGHTA and FQGNSA.

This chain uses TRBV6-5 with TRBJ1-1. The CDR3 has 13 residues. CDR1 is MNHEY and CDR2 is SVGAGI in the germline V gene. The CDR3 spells CASSHLGNTEAFF.